The text below deals with one T cell receptor beta chain. The sample holds a few counts of this clone. Its antigen is still unknown. Base qualities are missing; no much larger clone stands one base away. This record comes from a study of blood T cell repertoires in COVID-19 (dated by TCRdb to 2020 to 2022). A note on the overall study: Collaborator samples came from the United States, Italy and Spain and covered acute and convalescent phases of COVID-19. Deeply sampled blood TCRbeta repertoires from subjects exposed to, actively infected with, or recovered from COVID-19 were included in the dataset. The repertoires were released in a freely available public database meant as a resource for research on the immune response to SARS-CoV-2. The sample metadata nearly always contained a de-identified subject ID, COVID-19 status, age in years and sex. Samples came from the ongoing ImmuneRACE study (first 160 participants) plus 1,254 subjects from 6 global collaborators. The material from the prospective study consisted of cDNA or gDNA derived from T cells, B-cell-depleted T cells, or PBMCs. Where HLA class I and class II types were available, the types were taken from metadata supplied by the sample provider, not from assay-based typing.

Collaborating institutions collected whole blood in K2EDTA tubes following their own protocols. For TCRbeta analysis, collaborator samples were shipped as frozen whole blood, as isolated PBMCs, or as DNA extracted from either sample type. The CDR3 spans 11 residues, from the cysteine through the phenylalanine. Only the CDR3 portion is preserved as DNA: 33 bases, with reading frame beginning at the first base. V is reduced by 6 bases and J by 4 bases, leaving a spacing of 7 bases between them. CDR1 SQVTM and CDR2 ANQGSEA were looked up in the germline V gene. The full study reports these points: How much clinical and demographic metadata was included differed by source and by participant, and the metadata was provided uncurated.

TCRbeta CDR3 regions were amplified from genomic DNA using the immunoSEQ Assay, a bias-controlled multiplex PCR. Regarding the original processing steps: The number of nucleated cells in each sample was estimated by amplification of reference gene primers within the assay. To quantify the absolute abundance of each unique TCRbeta CDR3 rearrangement, sequence reads were collapsed and filtered. Productive Simpson clonality was computed per sample as the square root of Simpson's diversity index over productive rearrangements. TCRdb took over this immuneACCESS table, retaining in-frame rearrangements with V and J assigned. Such tables are incomplete; in checked studies, under half of the missing clones stem from an unresolved V gene, and the remainder is unexplained. For V, J and clone size, that table is used; D and trimming come from the DNA. The sample table holds some 150,000 clones, of which more than 75% were seen once. 2% to 3% of the sample is in the top ten clones.

This sequence was found in a human donor with acute or convalescent COVID-19. The donor label of this sample is uncertain. The sequence joins TRBV29-1 to TRBJ1-3, with TRBD1 perhaps the D gene, on 5 matching bases. Material for sequencing was peripheral blood. The CDR3 amino acid sequence is: CSVRQGNTIYF. The bases read TGCAGCGTACGACAGGGAAACACCATATATTTT.